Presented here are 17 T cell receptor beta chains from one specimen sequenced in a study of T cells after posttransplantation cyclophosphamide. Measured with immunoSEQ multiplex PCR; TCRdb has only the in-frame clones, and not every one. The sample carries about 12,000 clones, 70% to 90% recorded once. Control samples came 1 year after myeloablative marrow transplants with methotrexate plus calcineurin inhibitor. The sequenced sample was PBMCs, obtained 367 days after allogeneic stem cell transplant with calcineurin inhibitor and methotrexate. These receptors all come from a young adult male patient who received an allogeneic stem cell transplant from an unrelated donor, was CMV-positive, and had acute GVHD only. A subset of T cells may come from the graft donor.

The CDR3 is CASSLLNTEAFF. As DNA, the CDR3 is TGTGCCAGCAGCCTTCTGAACACTGAAGCTTTCTTT. J is TRBJ1-1 and V is TRBV2; D is unresolved. The CDR3 runs to 12 residues. The germline gives CDR1 SNHLY, CDR2 FYNNEI. Trimming shortened V by 6 bases and J by 0 bases, and 5 bases separated the two germline ends.

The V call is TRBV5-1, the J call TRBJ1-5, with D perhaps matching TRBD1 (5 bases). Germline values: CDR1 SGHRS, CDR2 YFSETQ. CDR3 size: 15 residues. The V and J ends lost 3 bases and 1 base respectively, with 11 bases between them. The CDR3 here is CASSWRDLSNQPQHF. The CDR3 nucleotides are TGCGCCAGCAGCTGGAGGGACTTAAGCAATCAGCCCCAGCATTTT.

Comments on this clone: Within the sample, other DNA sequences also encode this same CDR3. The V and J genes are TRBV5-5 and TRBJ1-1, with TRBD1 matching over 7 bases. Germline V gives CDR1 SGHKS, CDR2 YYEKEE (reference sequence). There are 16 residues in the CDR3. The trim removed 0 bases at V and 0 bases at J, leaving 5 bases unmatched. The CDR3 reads CASSLGQGVMNTEAFF. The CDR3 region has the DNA TGTGCCAGCAGCTTGGGGCAGGGGGTAATGAACACTGAAGCTTTCTTT.

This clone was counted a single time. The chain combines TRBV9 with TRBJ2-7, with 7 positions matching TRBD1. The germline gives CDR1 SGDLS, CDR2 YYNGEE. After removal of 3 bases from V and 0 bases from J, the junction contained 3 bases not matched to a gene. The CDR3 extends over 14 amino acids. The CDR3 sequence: CASSGGQASYEQYF. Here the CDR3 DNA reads TGTGCCAGCAGCGGCGGACAGGCCTCCTACGAGCAGTACTTC.

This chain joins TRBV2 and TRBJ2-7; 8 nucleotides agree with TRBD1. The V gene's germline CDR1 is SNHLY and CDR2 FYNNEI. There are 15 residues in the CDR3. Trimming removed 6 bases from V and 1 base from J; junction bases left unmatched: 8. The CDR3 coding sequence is TGTGCCAGCAGGGCCGGGACAGGACGGTCCTACGAGCAGTACTTC. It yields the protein CASRAGTGRSYEQYF.

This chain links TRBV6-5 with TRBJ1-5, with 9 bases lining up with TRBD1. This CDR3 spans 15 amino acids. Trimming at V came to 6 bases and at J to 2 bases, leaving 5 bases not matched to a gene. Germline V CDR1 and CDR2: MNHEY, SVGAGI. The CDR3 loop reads CASRLGQGGNQPQHF. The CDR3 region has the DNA TGTGCCAGCAGACTGGGACAGGGAGGCAATCAGCCCCAGCATTTT.

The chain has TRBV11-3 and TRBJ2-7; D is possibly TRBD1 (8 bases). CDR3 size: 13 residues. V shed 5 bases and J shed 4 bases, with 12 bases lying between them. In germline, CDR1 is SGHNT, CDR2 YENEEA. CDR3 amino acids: CASSTGGEYEQYF. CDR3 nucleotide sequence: TGTGCCAGCAGCACAGGGGGGGAATACGAGCAGTACTTC.

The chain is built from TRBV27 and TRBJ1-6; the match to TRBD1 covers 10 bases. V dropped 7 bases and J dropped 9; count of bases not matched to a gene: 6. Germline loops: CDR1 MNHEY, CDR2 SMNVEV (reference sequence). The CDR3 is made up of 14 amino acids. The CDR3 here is CASKPGQGSSPLHF. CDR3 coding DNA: TGTGCCAGCAAACCGGGACAGGGGAGTTCACCCCTCCACTTT.

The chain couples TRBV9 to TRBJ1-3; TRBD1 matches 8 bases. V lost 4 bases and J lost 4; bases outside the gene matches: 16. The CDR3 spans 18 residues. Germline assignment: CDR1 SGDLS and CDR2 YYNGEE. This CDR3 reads CASSSTPPDRVGGNTIYF. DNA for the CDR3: TGTGCCAGCAGCAGCACACCTCCGGACAGGGTTGGAGGAAACACCATATATTTT.

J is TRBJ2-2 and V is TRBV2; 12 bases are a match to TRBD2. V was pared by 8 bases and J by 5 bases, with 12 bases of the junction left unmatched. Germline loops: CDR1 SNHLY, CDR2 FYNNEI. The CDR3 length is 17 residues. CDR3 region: CASGAVRTSGKTGELFF. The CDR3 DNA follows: TGTGCCAGCGGGGCCGTTAGGACTAGCGGGAAGACCGGGGAGCTGTTTTTT.

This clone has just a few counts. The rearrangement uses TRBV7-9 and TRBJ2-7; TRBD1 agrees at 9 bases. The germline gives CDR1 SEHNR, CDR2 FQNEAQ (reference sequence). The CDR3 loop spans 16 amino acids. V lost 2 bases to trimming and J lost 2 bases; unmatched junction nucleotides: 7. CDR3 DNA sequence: TGTGCCAGCAGCTTACCCCGGGACAGGGCCACCTACGAGCAGTACTTC. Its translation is CASSLPRDRATYEQYF.

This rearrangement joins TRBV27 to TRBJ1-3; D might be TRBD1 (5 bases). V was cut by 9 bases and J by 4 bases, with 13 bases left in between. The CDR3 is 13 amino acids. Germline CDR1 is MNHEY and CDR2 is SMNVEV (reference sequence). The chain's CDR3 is CASWAGQGNTIYF. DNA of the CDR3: TGTGCCAGTTGGGCAGGGCAGGGAAACACCATATATTTT.

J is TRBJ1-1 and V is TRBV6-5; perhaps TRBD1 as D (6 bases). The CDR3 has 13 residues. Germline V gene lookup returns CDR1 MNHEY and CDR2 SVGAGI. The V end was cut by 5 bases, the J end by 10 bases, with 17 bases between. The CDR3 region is CASSKTGLGRAFF. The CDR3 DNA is TGTGCCAGCAGTAAAACAGGGTTGGGACGAGCTTTCTTT.

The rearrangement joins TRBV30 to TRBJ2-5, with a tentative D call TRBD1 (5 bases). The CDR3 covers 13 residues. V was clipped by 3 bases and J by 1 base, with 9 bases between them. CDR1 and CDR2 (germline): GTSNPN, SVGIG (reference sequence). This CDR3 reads CAWRIRGQETQYF. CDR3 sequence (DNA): TGTGCCTGGAGAATAAGGGGCCAAGAGACCCAGTACTTC.

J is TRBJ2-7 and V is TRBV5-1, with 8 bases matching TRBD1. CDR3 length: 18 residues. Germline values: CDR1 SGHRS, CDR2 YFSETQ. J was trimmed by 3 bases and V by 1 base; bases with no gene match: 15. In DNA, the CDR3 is TGCGCCAGCAGCTTGCCGGACAGGGCGGTTGGGAACTACTACGAGCAGTACTTC. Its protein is CASSLPDRAVGNYYEQYF.

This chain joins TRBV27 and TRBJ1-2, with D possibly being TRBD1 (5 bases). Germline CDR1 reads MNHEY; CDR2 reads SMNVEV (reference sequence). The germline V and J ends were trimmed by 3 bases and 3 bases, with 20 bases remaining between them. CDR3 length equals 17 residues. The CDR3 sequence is CASSLGQGGVGDYGYTF. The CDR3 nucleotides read TGTGCCAGCAGTTTGGGGCAGGGTGGGGTTGGGGACTATGGCTACACCTTC.

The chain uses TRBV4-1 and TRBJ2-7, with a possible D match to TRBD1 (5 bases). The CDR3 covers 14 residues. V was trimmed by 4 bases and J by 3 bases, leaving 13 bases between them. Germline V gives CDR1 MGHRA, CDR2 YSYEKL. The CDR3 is CASSPDKLLYEQYF. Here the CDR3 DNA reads TGCGCCAGCAGCCCGGACAAGTTACTCTACGAGCAGTACTTC.